This TCR beta chain emerged from a study of identical twins. Study observations and caveats: Models came in too low on out-of-frame TCR alpha sharing in monozygotic twins.

Template switching added a universal primer binding site, and final cDNA carried unique molecular identifiers. TCRdb processed the 5' RACE reads anew with MiXCR; each CDR3 protein has one entry. The sample has 310,000 or so distinct CDR3 sequences, more than 6.5% seen once. Turning to this clonotype: Its antigen remains unknown.

With 10 bases removed from V and 5 bases from J, the gap between germline ends came to 14 bases. Germline CDR1 is SGHAT and CDR2 is FQNNGV. This CDR3 contains 12 residues. These data are also associated with another study on yellow fever vaccine responses in identical twins. From that study: Twins showed a vaccine T cell response that reportedly seemed partly convergent, partly personalized.

This rearrangement joins TRBV11-2 to TRBJ1-2; the D is unclear. The receptor's source is a woman under 30 in good health. Sequencing was carried out using memory (CD45RO+) T cells sorted from blood. The CDR3 loop is CAIHGLSYGYTF. CDR3 in DNA: TGTGCCATCCACGGACTGTCATATGGCTACACCTTC.